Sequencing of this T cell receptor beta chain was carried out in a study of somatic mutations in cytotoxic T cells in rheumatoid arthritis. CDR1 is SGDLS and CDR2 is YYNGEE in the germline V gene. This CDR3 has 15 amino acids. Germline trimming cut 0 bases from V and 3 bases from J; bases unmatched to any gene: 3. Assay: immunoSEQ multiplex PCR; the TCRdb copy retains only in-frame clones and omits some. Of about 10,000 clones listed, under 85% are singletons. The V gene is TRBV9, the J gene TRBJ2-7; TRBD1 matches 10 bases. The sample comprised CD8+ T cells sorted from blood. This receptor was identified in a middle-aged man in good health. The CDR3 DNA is TGTGCCAGCAGCGTAGGGGACAGGGGTGGCTACGAGCAGTACTTC. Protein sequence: CASSVGDRGGYEQYF.